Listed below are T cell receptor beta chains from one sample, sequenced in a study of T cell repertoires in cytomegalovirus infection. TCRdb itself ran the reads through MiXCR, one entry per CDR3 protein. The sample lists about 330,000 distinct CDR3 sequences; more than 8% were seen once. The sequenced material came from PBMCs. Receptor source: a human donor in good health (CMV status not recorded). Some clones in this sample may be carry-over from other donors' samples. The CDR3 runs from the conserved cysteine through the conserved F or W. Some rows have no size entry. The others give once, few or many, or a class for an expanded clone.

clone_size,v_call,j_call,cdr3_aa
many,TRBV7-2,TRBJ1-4,CASSLQTTNEKLFF
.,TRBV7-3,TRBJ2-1,CASSSGPAYNEQFF
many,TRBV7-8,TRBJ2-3,CASSFNRDTQYF
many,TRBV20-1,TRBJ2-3,CSALRGVPPSTDTQYF
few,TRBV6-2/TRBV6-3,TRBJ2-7,CASSYIRDSYEQYF
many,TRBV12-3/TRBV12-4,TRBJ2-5,CASSFGRQETQYF
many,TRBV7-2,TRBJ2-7,CASRPSGQLPTGQYF
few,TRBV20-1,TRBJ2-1,CSARPQLGPGGNEQFF
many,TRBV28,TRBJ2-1,CASSLQTGTYNEQFF
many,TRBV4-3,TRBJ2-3,CASSQDWPSGGADTQYF
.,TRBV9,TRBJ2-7,CASSAFRESGEQYF
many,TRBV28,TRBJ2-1,CASSLLAGGYNEQFF
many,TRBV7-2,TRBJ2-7,CASSPRLGQAYEQYF
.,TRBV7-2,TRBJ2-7,CASRGQSSYEQYF
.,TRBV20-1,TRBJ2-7,CSAIGQLPYEQYF
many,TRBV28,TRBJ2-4,CASSPVDRELGIQYF
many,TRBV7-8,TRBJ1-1,CASSLREARTGDTEAFF